This record covers a single T cell receptor (beta chain). The antigen remains undetermined. The data stem from a study of early T cells in non-severe SARS-CoV-2 infection. About the research overall: Sequenced material consisted of bulk RNA (from unsorted whole blood), and chains were unpaired.

Notes on the study in general: Sequences matched to VDJdb favored anti-spike CD8 responses, while private and CD4 specificities were missed.

The TCR library protocol was used to attach unique molecular identifiers. These identifiers were attached to individual cDNA molecules. TCRdb reprocessed the 5' RACE reads with MiXCR, giving one entry per CDR3 protein. This table has roughly 72,000 distinct CDR3 sequences, 9.5% to 15% appearing once. Germline assignment: CDR1 SQVTM and CDR2 ANQGSEA. The junction had 12 bases not matched to a gene; V was cut back by 4 bases and J by 10 bases. The CDR3 has 13 residues. The TCR was taken from an adult who was a healthcare worker with PCR-confirmed SARS-CoV-2 infection or an uninfected control (not recorded which). This chain uses TRBV29-1 with TRBJ1-1; 7 nucleotides agree with TRBD1. What was sequenced was whole blood. The CDR3 nucleotides are TGCAGCGTTGTTACAGGGGAAGGGAGTATAGCTTTCTTT. Translating gives CSVVTGEGSIAFF.